These T cell receptor beta chains were read from a single sample in a study of blood T cell repertoires in COVID-19. Sequenced by immunoSEQ multiplex PCR; TCRdb stores in-frame clones only, minus some. The data contain roughly 200,000 clones, roughly 90% of them singletons. The specimen was peripheral blood. All receptors derive from a man aged 35-49 years with acute or convalescent COVID-19. Both conserved end residues are part of each CDR3. Each record gives: CDR3 protein, CDR3 DNA, J gene, CDR3 length, D gene, clone size, V gene. A D gene is named only where the DNA matches it firmly. Size tells how often a clone was seen (once, few, many) or the class of an expanded clone, and some rows leave it out.

CDR3aa: CASSSPGQGYEQYF; CDR3nt: TGTGCCAGCAGTTCCCCGGGACAGGGGTACGAGCAGTACTTC; j_gene: TRBJ2-7; len: 14; d_gene: TRBD1; abundance: -; v_gene: TRBV28
CDR3aa: CASSPPGQGLSDTQYF; CDR3nt: TGCGCCAGCAGCCCTCCAGGACAGGGTCTGTCAGATACGCAGTATTTT; j_gene: TRBJ2-3; len: 16; d_gene: TRBD1; abundance: once; v_gene: TRBV5-1
CDR3aa: CAISNTGGSNNEQFF; CDR3nt: TGTGCCATCAGTAACACAGGGGGCAGTAACAATGAGCAGTTCTTC; j_gene: TRBJ2-1; len: 15; d_gene: TRBD1; abundance: -; v_gene: TRBV10-3
CDR3aa: CASSGLAGGTSTDTQYF; CDR3nt: TGTGCCAGCAGCGGACTAGCGGGGGGGACTAGCACAGATACGCAGTATTTT; j_gene: TRBJ2-3; len: 17; d_gene: TRBD2; abundance: -; v_gene: TRBV5-4
CDR3aa: CASSPHSSGNTIYF; CDR3nt: TGTGCCAGCAGTCCTCATAGCTCTGGAAACACCATATATTTT; j_gene: TRBJ1-3; len: 14; d_gene: -; abundance: once; v_gene: TRBV28
CDR3aa: CASSRTGSYNEQFF; CDR3nt: TGTGCCAGCAGTCGGACAGGATCCTACAATGAGCAGTTCTTC; j_gene: TRBJ2-1; len: 14; d_gene: TRBD1; abundance: once; v_gene: TRBV9
CDR3aa: CASSLVRAGSHEQYF; CDR3nt: TGTGCCAGCAGCTTAGTTCGAGCGGGGTCGCACGAGCAGTACTTC; j_gene: TRBJ2-7; len: 15; d_gene: TRBD2; abundance: -; v_gene: TRBV7-8
CDR3aa: CASSRPPADTQYF; CDR3nt: TGTGCCAGCAGCCGTCCCCCGGCAGATACGCAGTATTTT; j_gene: TRBJ2-3; len: 13; d_gene: -; abundance: -; v_gene: TRBV3-1/TRBV3-2
CDR3aa: CASSQMGTGGEQYF; CDR3nt: TGTGCCAGCTCACAAATGGGGACAGGGGGCGAGCAGTACTTC; j_gene: TRBJ2-7; len: 14; d_gene: TRBD1; abundance: -; v_gene: TRBV18
CDR3aa: CASSSLYEQYF; CDR3nt: TGTGCCAGCAGTTCACTCTACGAGCAGTACTTC; j_gene: TRBJ2-7; len: 11; d_gene: -; abundance: -; v_gene: TRBV6-5
CDR3aa: CASSQEPLAGGRTDTQYF; CDR3nt: TGTGCCAGCAGCCAAGAACCCCTAGCGGGGGGGCGCACAGATACGCAGTATTTT; j_gene: TRBJ2-3; len: 18; d_gene: TRBD2; abundance: once; v_gene: TRBV4-2
CDR3aa: CASSLGTPSTDTQYF; CDR3nt: TGTGCCAGCAGCCTCGGGACACCTAGCACAGATACGCAGTATTTT; j_gene: TRBJ2-3; len: 15; d_gene: -; abundance: -; v_gene: TRBV6-5
CDR3aa: CASSPSGGRSYNEQFF; CDR3nt: TGCGCCAGCAGTCCTAGCGGGGGGAGGTCCTACAATGAGCAGTTCTTC; j_gene: TRBJ2-1; len: 16; d_gene: TRBD2; abundance: -; v_gene: TRBV10-2
CDR3aa: CASSIDQVRSNQPQHF; CDR3nt: TGTGCCAGTAGTATAGATCAAGTGCGGAGCAATCAGCCCCAGCATTTT; j_gene: TRBJ1-5; len: 16; d_gene: -; abundance: -; v_gene: TRBV19
CDR3aa: CASSRRDSDTQYF; CDR3nt: TGTGCCAGCAGCCGACGGGACTCAGATACGCAGTATTTT; j_gene: TRBJ2-3; len: 13; d_gene: -; abundance: -; v_gene: TRBV13
CDR3aa: CASSTRQGVDEQYF; CDR3nt: TGCGCCAGCAGCACCCGACAGGGGGTGGACGAGCAGTACTTC; j_gene: TRBJ2-7; len: 14; d_gene: TRBD1; abundance: -; v_gene: TRBV5-1
CDR3aa: CASADLRETQYF; CDR3nt: TGTGCCAGCGCTGACCTGAGGGAGACCCAGTACTTC; j_gene: TRBJ2-5; len: 12; d_gene: -; abundance: -; v_gene: TRBV6-5
CDR3aa: CASSVDGLTSHPEETQYF; CDR3nt: TGTGCCAGCAGCGTAGACGGGCTGACTAGCCACCCAGAAGAGACCCAGTACTTC; j_gene: TRBJ2-5; len: 18; d_gene: TRBD2; abundance: -; v_gene: TRBV9
CDR3aa: CASSHRGHPNQPQHF; CDR3nt: TGTGCCAGCAGCCACAGGGGGCATCCCAATCAGCCCCAGCATTTT; j_gene: TRBJ1-5; len: 15; d_gene: TRBD1; abundance: -; v_gene: TRBV9
CDR3aa: CASSPLAGGPEAKNIQYF; CDR3nt: TGTGCCAGCAGTCCACTAGCGGGGGGGCCAGAGGCCAAAAACATTCAGTACTTC; j_gene: TRBJ2-4; len: 18; d_gene: TRBD2; abundance: -; v_gene: TRBV27
CDR3aa: CAWSGRGFSYEQYF; CDR3nt: TGTGCCTGGAGTGGCAGGGGGTTCTCCTACGAGCAGTACTTC; j_gene: TRBJ2-7; len: 14; d_gene: TRBD1; abundance: -; v_gene: TRBV30
CDR3aa: CASSEAGNYGYTF; CDR3nt: TGTGCCAGCAGTGAAGCCGGGAACTATGGCTACACCTTC; j_gene: TRBJ1-2; len: 13; d_gene: -; abundance: -; v_gene: TRBV6-1
CDR3aa: CASSSGRDSYNEKLFF; CDR3nt: TGTGCCAGTAGTTCGGGCCGGGACAGTTATAATGAAAAACTGTTTTTT; j_gene: TRBJ1-4; len: 16; d_gene: TRBD1; abundance: -; v_gene: TRBV19
CDR3aa: CASSGRQIMNTEAFF; CDR3nt: TGTGCCAGCAGCGGGCGACAGATTATGAACACTGAAGCTTTCTTT; j_gene: TRBJ1-1; len: 15; d_gene: -; abundance: -; v_gene: TRBV7-2
CDR3aa: CASSFTTSGDYEQYF; CDR3nt: TGTGCCAGCAGCTTCACAACTAGCGGGGACTACGAGCAGTACTTC; j_gene: TRBJ2-7; len: 15; d_gene: TRBD2; abundance: -; v_gene: TRBV7-2
CDR3aa: CASSSWTGQETQYF; CDR3nt: TGTGCCAGCAGCAGTTGGACAGGGCAAGAGACCCAGTACTTC; j_gene: TRBJ2-5; len: 14; d_gene: TRBD1; abundance: -; v_gene: TRBV7-8